The 13 T cell receptor beta chains reported below all come from one sample, sequenced in a study of T cells in Graves' hyperthyroidism and ophthalmopathy. Regions amplified from RNA transcripts were the TCR beta CDR3 regions. The HTBI set primed first-round TCR CDR3 RT-PCR. Each CDR3 protein is one row after TCRdb ran MiXCR on the multiplex PCR reads. The sample holds about 300,000 distinct CDR3 sequences, approximately 19% seen once. Sequencing was done on a sample of blood. Receptors originate from a man aged 50 or older with Graves' ophthalmopathy.

This clonotype was picked up a small number of times. The rearrangement links TRBV25-1 to TRBJ1-6; D unclear. Germline-derived CDR1 and CDR2 are MGHDK and SYGVNS. The V gene lost 2 bases and the J gene lost 6 bases, with 8 bases spanning the gap. The CDR3 runs to 14 residues. The CDR3 here is CASSEGKSNSPLHF. For the CDR3, the DNA is TGTGCCAGCAGTGAAGGAAAGAGTAATTCACCCCTCCACTTT.

The J gene is TRBJ1-1, the V gene TRBV14, with unresolved D. The CDR3 has 14 residues. The ends were cut back, 1 base at V and 0 bases at J, with 6 bases in the middle. Germline assignment: CDR1 SGHDN and CDR2 FVKESK. In DNA, the CDR3 is TGTGCCAGCAGCCAAGCCAGCGTGAACACTGAAGCTTTCTTT. Its protein is CASSQASVNTEAFF. Complete variable domain (other parts from reference TRBV14 and TRBJ1-1): EAGVTQFPSHSVIEKGQTVTLRCDPISGHDNLYWYRRVMGKEIKFLLHFVKESKQDESGMPNNRFLAERTGGTYSTLKVQPAELEDSGVYFCASSQASVNTEAFFGQGTRLTVV.

This clonotype was seen repeatedly, ten times or more. This chain uses TRBV11-3 with TRBJ2-3; D is uncertain. Germline CDR1 SGHNT, CDR2 YENEEA. Trimming cost V 1 base and J 6 bases, with 8 bases left between them. The CDR3 has 13 residues. The CDR3 nucleotides read TGTGCCAGCAGCTTAGGATTGGGGGATACGCAGTATTTT. Translating gives CASSLGLGDTQYF.

This clonotype was recorded at least ten times. The rearrangement joins TRBV20-1 to TRBJ2-7; 9 bases map to TRBD1. Germline V CDR1 and CDR2: DFQATT, SNEGSKA (reference sequence). This CDR3 has 14 amino acids. V shed 1 base, J shed 6 bases, and the junction held 7 bases outside the gene matches. CDR3 sequence reads: CSARAGQGLAEQYF. DNA for the CDR3: TGCAGTGCTAGAGCCGGACAGGGGCTGGCCGAGCAGTACTTC.

The sample holds one count of this clonotype. V and J are TRBV6-4 and TRBJ2-2; 7 bases agree with TRBD2. V trimming: 9 bases; J trimming: 2 bases; junction bases outside the gene matches: 6. The CDR3 contains 14 residues. Per germline, CDR1 MRHNA and CDR2 SNTAGT. In DNA, the CDR3 is TGTGCCAGAGGCCGGGGGGTTAACACCGGGGAGCTGTTTTTT. Protein: CARGRGVNTGELFF.

The rearrangement uses TRBV7-3 and TRBJ2-2; 10 bases are shared with TRBD1. J gave up 7 bases and V 5 bases, and 7 bases lay outside the gene matches. The germline gives CDR1 SGHTA, CDR2 FQGTGA. CDR3 length equals 15 residues. CDR3 region: CASSPDRGIVGELFF. DNA of the CDR3: TGTGCCAGCAGCCCGGACAGGGGGATTGTCGGGGAGCTGTTTTTT.

This clonotype was seen a handful of times. The CDR3 region has the DNA TGTGCCAGCAAATCGGGCCAAGATACGCAGTATTTT. Translating it yields CASKSGQDTQYF. V is TRBV12-3 or TRBV12-4 and J is TRBJ2-3; D gene uncertain. CDR3 length: 12 amino acids. Trimming left V 7 bases short and J 5 bases short, with 10 bases between.

This clonotype appeared a few times. The chain uses TRBV24-1 and TRBJ2-2, with a tentative D call TRBD1 (5 bases). The V and J ends lost 5 bases and 3 bases respectively, with 12 bases between them. CDR1 and CDR2 (germline): KGHDR, SFDVKD. The CDR3 runs 15 residues. This CDR3 reads CATSGQLMDTGELFF. CDR3 in DNA: TGTGCCACCAGTGGACAGCTAATGGACACCGGGGAGCTGTTTTTT.

A word on this clonotype: One junction end does not reproduce the germline sequence, and a read error may be involved. The chain employs TRBV11-2 and TRBJ2-5; D unresolved. The length of the CDR3 is 15 residues. CDR1 and CDR2 from the germline V gene are SGHAT and FQNNGV. CDR3 sequence reads: CASSPRFRNEETRYF. The CDR3 bases are TGTGCCAGCAGCCCCCGCTTCCGCAACGAAGAGACCCGGTACTTC.

This clonotype was seen more than once but under ten times. This chain joins TRBV20-1 and TRBJ2-2; D call uncertain. Germline CDR1 is DFQATT and CDR2 is SNEGSKA (reference sequence). The CDR3 consists of 15 residues. Between the trimmed V and J ends, which lost 1 base and 1 base, there was a span of 10 bases. Here the CDR3 DNA reads TGCAGTGCTAGAGCACCATACCTGAACACCGGGGAGCTGTTTTTT. Amino acids: CSARAPYLNTGELFF.

This clonotype came up many times. The V call is TRBV29-1, the J call TRBJ1-1; the D is unclear. The CDR3 loop spans 13 amino acids. Trimming removed 1 base at V and 2 bases at J, with 8 bases between. Germline V gene data show CDR1 as SQVTM and CDR2 as ANQGSEA. The CDR3 loop is CSVEVAVNTEAFF. CDR3 sequence (DNA): TGCAGCGTTGAAGTGGCCGTTAACACTGAAGCTTTCTTT. Filled out from reference TRBV29-1 and TRBJ1-1, the complete variable domain reads SAVISQKPSRDICQRGTSLTIQCQVDSQVTMMFWYRQQPGQSLTLIATANQGSEATYESGFVIDKFPISRPNLTFSTLTVSNMSPEDSSIYLCSVEVAVNTEAFFGQGTRLTVV.

The chain employs TRBV19 and TRBJ2-2; no firm D call. The germline V gene has CDR1 LNHDA and CDR2 SQIVND (reference sequence). The CDR3 has 12 residues. V was trimmed by 10 bases and J by 1 base, leaving 7 bases between them. The DNA for the CDR3 is TGTGCCACTCATCGGAACACCGGGGAGCTGTTTTTT. It is translated as CATHRNTGELFF.

This clonotype occurred a few times. CDR3 in DNA: TGTGCCAGCAGCTTAGGGGGACATACCGGGGAGCTGTTTTTT. This sequence encodes CASSLGGHTGELFF. V usage is TRBV11-2 and J usage is TRBJ2-2, with D perhaps matching TRBD1 (6 bases). Germline V gene data show CDR1 as SGHAT and CDR2 as FQNNGV. The V gene lost 1 base and the J gene lost 5 bases, with 8 bases spanning the gap. The CDR3 runs to 14 residues. The full variable domain, in which reference TRBV11-2 and TRBJ2-2 provide the parts outside the CDR3, is EAGVAQSPRYKIIEKRQSVAFWCNPISGHATLYWYQQILGQGPKLLIQFQNNGVVDDSQLPKDRFSAERLKGVDSTLKIQPAKLEDSAVYLCASSLGGHTGELFFGEGSRLTVL.